Presented here are 18 T cell receptor beta chains from one specimen sequenced in a study of regulatory T cells in long-lasting Graves disease. The time point is: persistent/refractory GD, antithyroid drugs over 5 years with positive TRAb. TCR sequences were obtained from RNA taken from PBMCs. With iRepertoire HTBI primers and Arm-PCR of CDR3 regions, TCR beta libraries were built. TCRdb called the multiplex PCR reads again in MiXCR, with one record for every CDR3 protein. Altogether almost 350,000 distinct CDR3 sequences are present, around a fifth being singletons, with the ten largest covering roughly 27%. The sample here was peripheral blood mononuclear cells (PBMCs), taken when the disease was refractory, from a patient treated with antithyroid drugs. Receptors were obtained from a female donor with Graves disease.

This clonotype was seen a few times. The CDR3 is CASTTVLLNSGNTIYF. CDR3 bases: TGTGCCAGTACCACAGTTCTCTTGAACTCTGGAAACACCATATATTTT. The chain joins TRBV19 to TRBJ1-3; no definite D call. Germline values: CDR1 LNHDA, CDR2 SQIVND (reference sequence). The CDR3 contains 16 residues. V dropped 7 bases and J dropped 0 bases, with 16 bases sitting between them.

This clonotype was counted at least ten times. The J gene is TRBJ1-1, the V gene TRBV12-3 or TRBV12-4; D possibly corresponds to TRBD1 (5 bases). The CDR3 is 14 residues long. Trimming removed 6 bases from V and 2 bases from J, with 13 bases in between. This CDR3 reads CASRRQISNTEAFF. The CDR3 DNA is TGTGCCAGCAGGCGACAGATTTCCAACACTGAAGCTTTCTTT.

V is TRBV29-1 and J is TRBJ2-2; 7 bases agree with TRBD1. The CDR3 sequence is 14 residues long. The J segment lost 5 bases and the V segment lost 6 bases, leaving 9 bases of the junction unmatched. Germline assignment: CDR1 SQVTM and CDR2 ANQGSEA. The CDR3 bases are TGCAGCGTCCAGACAGGGTTTAAGACCGGGGAGCTGTTTTTT. Its protein is CSVQTGFKTGELFF.

The sample holds many counts of this clonotype. The J gene is TRBJ1-6, the V gene TRBV27; 7 nucleotides line up with TRBD1. The CDR3 consists of 15 residues. Germline-derived CDR1 and CDR2 are MNHEY and SMNVEV (reference sequence). With V trimmed by 6 bases and J by 7 bases, 9 bases remained unmatched. As DNA, the CDR3 is TGTGCCAGCAGGAAAGGACAGGTCGGCAATTCACCCCTCCACTTT. Amino acids: CASRKGQVGNSPLHF.

This clonotype was counted ten times or more. V is TRBV12-3 or TRBV12-4 and J is TRBJ2-4; TRBD2 is a possible D gene (5 bases). This CDR3 spans 11 amino acids. V was cut by 6 bases and J by 15 bases, with 15 bases left in between. The CDR3 sequence is CASSRGRVPYF. The CDR3 DNA follows: TGTGCCAGCAGCCGAGGGCGGGTTCCGTACTTC.

The chain couples TRBV28 to TRBJ2-2; 8 positions agree with TRBD2. The CDR3 is 13 amino acids. CDR1 and CDR2 (germline): MDHEN, SYDVKM. The CDR3 region has the DNA TGTGCTACCGAGCGGGAGTGGGCCGGGGAGCTGTTTTTT. Translation: CATEREWAGELFF.

This clonotype was recorded a few times. This sequence joins TRBV18 and TRBJ1-2, with no clear D. The V end was cut by 2 bases, the J end by 2 bases, with 9 bases between. The CDR3 totals 14 residues. Looked up from germline, CDR1 is KGHSH and CDR2 is LQKENI. The chain's CDR3 is CASSPEAVNYGYTF. CDR3 sequence (DNA): TGTGCCAGCTCACCAGAGGCAGTCAACTATGGCTACACCTTC.

The chain links TRBV27 to TRBJ1-1, with D perhaps TRBD1 (5 bases). The V gene lost 2 bases and the J gene lost 3 bases, with 10 bases spanning the gap. The CDR3 contains 14 residues. The germline gives CDR1 MNHEY, CDR2 SMNVEV (reference sequence). The CDR3 protein is CASSLGTLDTEAFF. Here the CDR3 DNA reads TGTGCCAGCAGTTTAGGGACCCTGGACACTGAAGCTTTCTTT.

In this sample, this clonotype turned up many times. The chain links TRBV10-3 to TRBJ2-7, with 13 nucleotides matching TRBD2. Losses at the gene ends were 6 bases for V and 5 bases for J; bases not matched to a gene: 13. This CDR3 is 17 amino acids long. Germline loops: CDR1 ENHRY, CDR2 SYGVKD. In nucleotides, the CDR3 is TGTGCCATCAGCCGACCGGGACTAGCGGGGTCCCGCCACGAGCAGTACTTC. Amino acid sequence: CAISRPGLAGSRHEQYF.

The V gene is TRBV28, the J gene TRBJ2-7, with D uncertain. The V end was cut by 3 bases, the J end by 5 bases, with 17 bases between. From germline, CDR1 is MDHEN and CDR2 SYDVKM. There are 15 residues in the CDR3. CDR3 amino acids: CASSFRRNWGDEQYF. The CDR3 DNA sequence: TGTGCCAGCAGTTTTCGCCGAAATTGGGGTGACGAGCAGTACTTC.

The chain uses TRBV11-2 and TRBJ2-1; TRBD2 matches at 7 bases. Germline trimming cut 0 bases from V and 0 bases from J; bases unmatched to any gene: 11. Germline-derived CDR1 and CDR2 are SGHAT and FQNNGV. The CDR3 is 19 residues long. CDR3 protein: CASSLEPGGQYSSYNEQFF. The DNA of the CDR3 is TGTGCCAGCAGCTTAGAACCGGGAGGCCAGTACAGCTCCTACAATGAGCAGTTCTTC.

V is TRBV19 and J is TRBJ1-4; 7 bases map to TRBD1. The trim removed 6 bases at V and 12 bases at J, leaving 16 bases unmatched. The CDR3 extends over 15 amino acids. The V gene's germline CDR1 is LNHDA and CDR2 SQIVND (reference sequence). CDR3 coding DNA: TGTGCCAGTAGAAACAGGGGCGCATCGCATTCGGAACTGTTTTTT. Translated: CASRNRGASHSELFF.

This clonotype occurred many times. This clone may be a read error of a much larger clone one base away. The chain carries TRBV5-5 and TRBJ2-7, with 10 positions matching TRBD2. Looked up from germline, CDR1 is SGHKS and CDR2 is YYEKEE (reference sequence). The CDR3 loop spans 13 amino acids. J lost 3 bases, V lost 3 bases, and 0 bases had no gene match. The CDR3 loop is CASSWTSGYEQYF. CDR3 bases: TGTGCCAGCAGCTGGACTAGCGGCTACGAGCAGTACTTC.

The chain links TRBV7-3 to TRBJ1-1; tentatively, D is TRBD1 (5 bases). The CDR3 sequence is 16 residues long. V was clipped by 5 bases and J by 0 bases, with 16 bases between them. Germline-derived CDR1 and CDR2 are SGHTA and FQGTGA. The CDR3 is CASSPGTYSMNTEAFF. In DNA, the CDR3 is TGTGCCAGCAGCCCCGGGACGTATTCCATGAACACTGAAGCTTTCTTT.

The table lists this clonotype with many counts. The rearrangement uses TRBV11-2 and TRBJ2-2; D unresolved. From germline, CDR1 is SGHAT and CDR2 FQNNGV. Trimming removed 4 bases from V and 9 bases from J, with 9 bases in between. The CDR3 covers 12 residues. In nucleotides, the CDR3 is TGTGCCAGCAGCTCTAACCGAAGGGAGCTGTTTTTT. Protein product: CASSSNRRELFF.

CDR3 nucleotides: TGTGCCAGCAGCCTGTACTCCGGGACTAGCGGGACCAAGTTCTTC. Translating it yields CASSLYSGTSGTKFF. V gene TRBV7-9 combines with J gene TRBJ2-1; 13 nucleotides agree with TRBD2. The CDR3 covers 15 residues. The V gene's germline CDR1 is SEHNR and CDR2 FQNEAQ (reference sequence). V was clipped by 5 bases and J by 14 bases; unmatched bases: 12.

This clonotype was found many times. V gene TRBV29-1 combines with J gene TRBJ1-1; 7 bases match TRBD1. This CDR3 contains 12 residues. V trimming: 7 bases; J trimming: 8 bases; junction bases outside the gene matches: 10. In germline, CDR1 is SQVTM, CDR2 ANQGSEA. The DNA for the CDR3 is TGCAGCGCTATACAGGGAGGGGGCGAAGCTTTCTTT. Amino acids: CSAIQGGGEAFF.

The chain uses TRBV6-4 and TRBJ2-5, with D tentatively TRBD2 (6 bases). The germline CDR1 and CDR2 sequences are MRHNA and SNTAGT. The CDR3 has 15 amino acids. V gave up 5 bases and J gave up 2 bases, with 15 bases separating them. CDR3 sequence: CASSYEGGVQETQYF. As DNA, the CDR3 is TGTGCCAGCAGTTACGAGGGCGGGGTACAAGAGACCCAGTACTTC.